This T cell receptor (beta chain) appears in the sequencing data of a study of cytomegalovirus exposure and HLA in healthy donors. Study results and caveats: First-cohort TCR clusters tended to co-occur in the 90 to 150 validation repertoires, a later analysis found.

This CDR3 is 16 amino acids long. The germline gives CDR1 MNHNY, CDR2 SVGAGI (reference sequence). The germline V and J ends were trimmed by 2 bases and 1 base, with 12 bases remaining between them. Comment on this clone: As yet, its antigen is unknown.

Profiled with immunoSEQ multiplex PCR; TCRdb holds only in-frame clones, not every one. The data show 110,000 to 150,000 clones, approximately 89% seen once. The sequence came from a man younger than 30 in good health and CMV-seronegative. The material sequenced was PBMCs. This chain joins TRBV6-6 and TRBJ1-5; a possible D gene is TRBD1 (6 bases). The CDR3 is CASSYGGGRSNQPQHF. CDR3 bases: TGTGCCAGCAGTTACGGGGGGGGCAGGAGCAATCAGCCCCAGCATTTT.